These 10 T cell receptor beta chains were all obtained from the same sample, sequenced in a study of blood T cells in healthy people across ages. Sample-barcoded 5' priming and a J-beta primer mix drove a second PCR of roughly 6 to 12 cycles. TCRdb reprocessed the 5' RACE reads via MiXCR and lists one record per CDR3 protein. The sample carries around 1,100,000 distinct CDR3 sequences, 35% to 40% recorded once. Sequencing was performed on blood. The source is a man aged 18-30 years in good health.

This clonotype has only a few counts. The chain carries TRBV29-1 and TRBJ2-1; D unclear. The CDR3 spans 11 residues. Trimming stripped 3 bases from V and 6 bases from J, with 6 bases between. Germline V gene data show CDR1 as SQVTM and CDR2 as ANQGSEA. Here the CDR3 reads CSVDRVNEQFF. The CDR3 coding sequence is TGCAGCGTTGATAGGGTCAATGAGCAGTTCTTC.

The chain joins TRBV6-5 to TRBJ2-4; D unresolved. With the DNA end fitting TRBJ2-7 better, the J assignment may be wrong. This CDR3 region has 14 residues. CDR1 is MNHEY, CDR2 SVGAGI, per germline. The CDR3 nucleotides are TGTGCCAGCAGTTTGCTCCCGGGCTCCTACGAGCAGTACTTC. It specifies CASSLLPGSYEQYF.

CDR3 sequence (DNA): TGTGCCAGCAGTGAGGCAGGGGTCTACGAGCAGTACTTC. Amino acids: CASSEAGVYEQYF. The chain links TRBV7-3 to TRBJ2-7, with D possibly being TRBD1 (6 bases). V was pared by 6 bases and J by 3 bases, with 12 bases between. This CDR3 has 13 amino acids. Looked up from germline, CDR1 is SGHTA and CDR2 is FQGTGA.

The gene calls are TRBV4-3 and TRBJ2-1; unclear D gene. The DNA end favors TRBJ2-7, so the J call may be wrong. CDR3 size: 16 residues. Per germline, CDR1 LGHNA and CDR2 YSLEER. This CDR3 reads CASSQDQGSLYNEQYF. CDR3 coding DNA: TGCGCCAGCAGCCAAGATCAAGGGTCTCTTTACAATGAGCAGTACTTC.

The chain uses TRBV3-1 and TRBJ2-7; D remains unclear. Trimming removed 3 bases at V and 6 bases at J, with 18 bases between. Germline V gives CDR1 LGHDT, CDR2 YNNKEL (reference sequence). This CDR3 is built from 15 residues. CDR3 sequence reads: CASSHGGEGEFEQYF. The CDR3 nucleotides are TGTGCCAGCAGCCACGGTGGGGAAGGCGAGTTCGAGCAGTACTTC.

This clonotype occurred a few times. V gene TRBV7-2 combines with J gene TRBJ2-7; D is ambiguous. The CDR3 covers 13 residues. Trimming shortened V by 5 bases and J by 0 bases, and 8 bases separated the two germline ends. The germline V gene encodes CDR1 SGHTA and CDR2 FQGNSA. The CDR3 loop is CASSAGISYEQYF. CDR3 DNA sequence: TGTGCCAGCAGCGCCGGTATCTCCTACGAGCAGTACTTC. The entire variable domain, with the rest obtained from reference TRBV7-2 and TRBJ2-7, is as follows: GAGVSQSPSNKVTEKGKDVELRCDPISGHTALYWYRQSLGQGLEFLIYFQGNSAPDKSGLPSDRFSAERTGGSVSTLTIQRTQQEDSAVYLCASSAGISYEQYFGPGTRLTVT.

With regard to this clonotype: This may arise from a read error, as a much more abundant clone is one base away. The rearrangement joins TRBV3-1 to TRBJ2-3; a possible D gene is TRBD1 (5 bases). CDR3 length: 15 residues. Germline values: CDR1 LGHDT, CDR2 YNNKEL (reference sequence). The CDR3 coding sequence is TGTGCCAGCAGCCAAGATACCAGCAGCACAGGTACGCAGTATTTT. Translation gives CASSQDTSSTGTQYF.

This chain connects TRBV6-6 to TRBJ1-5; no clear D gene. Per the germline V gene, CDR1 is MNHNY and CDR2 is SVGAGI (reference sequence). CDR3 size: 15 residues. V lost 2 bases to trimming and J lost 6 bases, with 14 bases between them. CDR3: CASSYAPGSGQPQHF. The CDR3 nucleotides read TGTGCCAGCAGTTACGCACCAGGTAGCGGTCAGCCCCAGCATTTT.

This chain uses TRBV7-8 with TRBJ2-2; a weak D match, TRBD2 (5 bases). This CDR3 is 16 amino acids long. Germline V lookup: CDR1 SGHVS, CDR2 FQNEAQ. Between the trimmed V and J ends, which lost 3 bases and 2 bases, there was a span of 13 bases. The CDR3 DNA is TGTGCCAGCAGCTTGACTACGGGAACCAACACCGGGGAGCTGTTTTTT. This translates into CASSLTTGTNTGELFF.

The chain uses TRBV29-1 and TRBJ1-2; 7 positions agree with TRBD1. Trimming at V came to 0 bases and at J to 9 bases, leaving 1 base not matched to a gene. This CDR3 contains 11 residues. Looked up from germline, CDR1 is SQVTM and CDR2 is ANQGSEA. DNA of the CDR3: TGCAGCGTTGAAGAACAGGGGAGCTACACCTTC. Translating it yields CSVEEQGSYTF.